This T cell receptor beta chain emerged from a study of CD8+ T cells in alopecia areata. Findings of the study overall: Across lesional scalp, and particularly alopecia totalis/universalis, clonality surpassed that of normal scalp. The study found TCR sharing across patients less clear than in mice, possibly for HLA reasons. Scalp sequencing also captures normal skin's resident alphabeta T cells.

Sorting from PBMCs produced CD4+ and CD8+ T cells. The junction had 2 bases not matched to a gene; V was cut back by 1 base and J by 4 bases. Germline V gene data show CDR1 as MNHEY and CDR2 as SVGAGI. The CDR3 runs to 15 residues. This clone was counted between two and nine times. Its specificity is not known. cDNA serving as the sequencing template came from extracted, reverse transcribed RNA. Generated by immunoSEQ multiplex PCR, the TCRdb table keeps only in-frame clones and is missing some. The sample includes fewer than 150,000 clones, approximately 60% of them seen just once. The J gene is TRBJ2-1, the V gene TRBV6-5; 9 bases are shared with TRBD1. The sample consisted of CD4+ T cells sorted from blood. This TCR derives from a human donor in good health. The CDR3 nucleotides are TGTGCCAGCAGTTACTTGGGACAGGGTTACAATGAGCAGTTCTTC. This encodes CASSYLGQGYNEQFF.